This T cell receptor beta chain emerged from a study of shared clonotypes between healthy human individuals. Overall study findings and caveats: Non-shared clonotypes were found to have lower generation probabilities than the clonotypes that were shared by all four of the sorted-subset donors.

Partitioning of CD4+ cells yielded a CD45RA+ naive subset and a CD45RA-negative memory subset. Profiled with immunoSEQ multiplex PCR; TCRdb holds only in-frame clones, not every one. The table lists 1,400,000 or so clones, just under 99% of them singletons. The length of the CDR3 is 16 residues. The trim removed 4 bases at V and 2 bases at J, leaving 3 bases unmatched. Germline loops: CDR1 MNHNS, CDR2 SASEGT. Of note for this clone: Its antigen remains unidentified.

The TCR originated in a man aged 25 to 40 in good health. The chain joins TRBV6-1 to TRBJ2-3; 13 bases are a match to TRBD2. The sample consisted of naive CD4+ T cells sorted from blood. Stated subset: CD45RA+ positively selected. The CDR3 DNA reads TGTGCCAGCAGTGCGGGGACTAGCGGGAACACAGATACGCAGTATTTT. This gives the protein CASSAGTSGNTDTQYF.